This T cell receptor (beta chain) was captured by sequencing in a study of technical replicates of blood from a few donors. Sequenced by immunoSEQ multiplex PCR; TCRdb stores in-frame clones only, minus some. The sample lists roughly 82,000 clones, 75% to 95% seen once, with under 0.3% in the top ten. Sample: T cells isolated from PBMCs. This TCR derives from a human donor in good health.

In DNA, the CDR3 is TGTGCCAGCAGTCCCCCGGAGCCCTACAATGAGCAGTTCTTC. It is translated as CASSPPEPYNEQFF. The V call is TRBV28, the J call TRBJ2-1; D unresolved. This CDR3 spans 14 amino acids. CDR1 is MDHEN and CDR2 is SYDVKM in the germline V gene. The V end lost 5 bases, the J end lost 2 bases, and 10 bases lay between the germline ends. Together with reference TRBV28 and TRBJ2-1, the CDR3 gives the full variable domain: DVKVTQSSRYLVKRTGEKVFLECVQDMDHENMFWYRQDPGLGLRLIYFSYDVKMKEKGDIPEGYSVSREKKERFSLILESASTNQTSMYLCASSPPEPYNEQFFGPGTRLTVL.